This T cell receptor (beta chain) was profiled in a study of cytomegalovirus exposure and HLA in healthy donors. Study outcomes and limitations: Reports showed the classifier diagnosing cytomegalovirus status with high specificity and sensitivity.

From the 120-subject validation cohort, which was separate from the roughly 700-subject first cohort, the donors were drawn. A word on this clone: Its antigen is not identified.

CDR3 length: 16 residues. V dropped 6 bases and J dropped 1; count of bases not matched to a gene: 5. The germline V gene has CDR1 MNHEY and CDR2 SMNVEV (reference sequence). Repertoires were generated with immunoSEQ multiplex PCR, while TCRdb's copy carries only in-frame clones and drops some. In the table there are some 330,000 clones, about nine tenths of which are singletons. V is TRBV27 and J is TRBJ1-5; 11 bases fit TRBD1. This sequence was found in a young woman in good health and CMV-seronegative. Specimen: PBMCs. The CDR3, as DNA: TGTGCCAGCAGCCGGGACAGGGGGACGAGCAATCAGCCCCAGCATTTT. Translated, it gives CASSRDRGTSNQPQHF.